This T cell receptor beta chain originates from a study of vaccination and CD4 T cells after COVID-19 (dated by TCRdb to 2021 to 2024). With respect to the entire study: The convalescent cohort comprised six males and four females, including two Hispanic individuals, seven Caucasians, two Asians and one multiracial person. Two doses of either the Pfizer-BioNTech BNT162b2 vaccine (n=8) or the Moderna mRNA-1273 vaccine (n=2) were administered to participants. Post-COVID blood samples were collected from convalescent patients a median of about 92 days after diagnosis, with a range of roughly 30 to 161 days. The time from the second vaccine dose to post-vaccine blood sampling had a median of roughly 70 days and ranged from about 14 to 250 days. Culture stimuli were overlapping spike peptide pools from SARS-CoV-2 and from the common cold coronaviruses HCoV-NL63, HCoV-OC43 and HCoV-229E. In control cultures, a CEFX viral epitope pool was used as positive control, an HIV-1 Nef peptide pool was used as negative control, or no peptide was added. The spike-specific CD4+ TCR repertoire was compared before and after mRNA vaccination in about nine COVID-19 convalescent patients and a few infection-naive healthy vaccine recipients. An earlier paper using these donors assessed, at the TCR clonotype level, memory CD4+ T cell crossreactivity between SARS-CoV-2 and common cold coronavirus spike proteins.

Overall study outcomes, separate from this receptor: In convalescent patients, a median around 86% of post-vaccine SARS-CoV-2-reactive clones were detected only after vaccination, and vaccine-specific priming was suggested by this finding. Relatively few convalescent patients were included in the study, and early timepoints after natural infection were not analyzed. Nearly all vaccine-specific clones in convalescent patients (304 of 307) were mono-reactive for SARS-CoV-2 spike rather than cross-reactive with common cold coronaviruses. An increase in the median number of SARS-CoV-2-reactive clonotypes from 20 to 25 after infection to about 39 after vaccination was observed, but the change was not found to be significant.

The germline V gene (reference sequence) provides CDR1 DFQATT and CDR2 SNEGSKA. From the cysteine through the phenylalanine, the CDR3 covers 12 amino acids. The retained sequence is limited to the CDR3, 36 bases, with the frame set at the first base. The trim is 8 bases for V and 5 bases for J, with a gap of 13 bases between the germline ends. As a fraction of the sample, this clonotype is medium-sized (0.01 to 0.1%). What this receptor recognizes is not known. Base qualities are missing; no much larger clone stands one base away. The receptor library was made with PCR. DNA from cultured CD4+ T cells underwent TCR sequencing with the Oncomine TCR Beta short-read assay at the Johns Hopkins FTIC core. The QIAamp micro DNA kit was used to extract genomic DNA from the cultured CD4+ T cells. Oncomine TCR Beta libraries from cultured CD4+ T cells were pooled using unique dual indexes and sequenced on an Illumina iSeq 100. In the paper's pipeline: Non-productive sequences were removed, and CDR3s that did not start with C, did not end with F or W, or were shorter than 7 amino acids were discarded. The MANAFEST web application identified antigen-specific clonotypes by comparing peptide-stimulated wells against reference wells and other culture wells. For a clone to be called positive, the clone needed an FDR below 0.05, an odds ratio above 5, and a productive frequency above 0.1% in at least two of three replicate wells. A clonotype was classed as cross-reactive if the clonotype showed significant expansion both in SARS-CoV-2 spike wells and in at least one common cold coronavirus spike condition. Similarity between CDR3 sequences was evaluated in R version 3.6.1 using Levenshtein distances (stringdist) and unrooted phylogenetic trees (ape). Using fastp trimming at Q25 and MiXCR clonotype assembly, TCRdb reanalyzed the public sequencing data and kept in-frame beta chains. Duplicate CDR3 protein sequences are folded into a single record with the most common DNA and genes. The V and J calls were determined by TCRdb, not by the authors. For this sample there are roughly 1,600 distinct CDR3 sequences; about an eighth appear just once. The ten largest clones add up to approximately 13% of the sample.

The sample's treatment or condition label is to be understood as: approximately nine-day PBMC culture with coronavirus spike peptide pools or control peptides (ViraFEST assay). CD4+ T cells from unexposed donors were collected before the COVID-19 pandemic (2011-2018). The ViraFEST assay, used in the study, expanded antigen-specific T cells with peptide pools and then identified the expanded clonotypes through TCR sequencing. More than 1.5 million PBMCs per well were cultured in IMDM with 5% human AB serum and approximately 10 IU/ml IL-2, plus 10 ug/ml peptide pools. Half of the culture medium was replaced with fresh IL-2-containing medium on days 3 and 7. After roughly nine days of culture, CD4+ T cells were isolated by negative selection using the EasySep CD4+ T cell isolation kit. As cell numbers permitted, CD4+ T cells from unexposed donors were tested for reactivity to SARS-CoV-2 S and N and to four common cold coronavirus spike pools. Ficoll-Paque Plus gradient centrifugation was used to isolate PBMCs from whole blood, and the isolated PBMCs were then either used fresh or cryopreserved at -140C. Culture conditions were generally each tested in triplicate wells. The leukapheresis product for the unexposed donors was obtained through commercial purchase.

The V gene is TRBV20-1 and the J gene is TRBJ2-1, with the D assignment possibly TRBD1 or TRBD2, given 6 matching bases for each. This TCR was recovered from a human donor in good health. The sequencing input was CD4+ T cells from blood, cultured in vitro. The CDR3: CSRRGVDNEQFF. The DNA sequence is as follows: TGCAGTAGGAGGGGGGTGGACAATGAGCAGTTCTTC.